The 19 T cell receptor beta chains below were found in one sample sequenced in a study. Using its own MiXCR run on the 5' RACE reads, TCRdb lists one record per CDR3 protein. The sample yields tens of thousands of distinct CDR3 sequences, 25% to 35% seen once. Material for sequencing was naive CD4+ T cells sorted from blood. Specified subset: naive CD4+ T cells, CD4+CD45RA+CD25-. These TCRs come from a female donor with breast cancer.

The chain carries TRBV30 and TRBJ2-5; 7 bases agree with TRBD1. The CDR3 spans 13 residues. After removal of 3 bases from V and 5 bases from J, the junction contained 6 bases not matched to a gene. Germline values: CDR1 GTSNPN, CDR2 SVGIG (reference sequence). The DNA of the CDR3 is TGTGCCTGGAGCAAGACAGGGATGGAGACCCAGTACTTC. Protein sequence: CAWSKTGMETQYF. Full variable domain (remainder filled in from reference TRBV30 and TRBJ2-5): SQTIHQWPATLVQPVGSPLSLECTVEGTSNPNLYWYRQAAGRGLQLLFYSVGIGQISSEVPQNLSASRPQDRQFILSSKKLLLSDSGFYLCAWSKTGMETQYFGPGTRLLVL.

This clonotype has more than one count but fewer than ten. The CDR3 spells CSARPLVSSYNSPLHF. In nucleotides, the CDR3 is TGCAGTGCTAGACCCTTGGTCAGCTCCTATAATTCACCCCTCCACTTT. V is TRBV20-1 and J is TRBJ1-6; D not certain. CDR1 DFQATT and CDR2 SNEGSKA come from the germline V gene (reference sequence). This CDR3 region has 16 residues. Trimming stripped 2 bases from V and 0 bases from J, with 11 bases between.

This clonotype has a handful of counts. This chain connects TRBV12-3 or TRBV12-4 to TRBJ2-7, with 10 bases matching TRBD2. Trimming took 2 bases from V and 3 from J; bases not matched to a gene: 4. The CDR3 spans 15 residues. CDR3 in amino acids: CASSLSSGGVYEQYF. The CDR3 region has the DNA TGTGCCAGCAGTTTATCCAGCGGGGGGGTCTACGAGCAGTACTTC.

As regards this clonotype: This may come from a read error, since a much larger clone is one base off. This sequence joins TRBV2 and TRBJ1-1, with TRBD1 matching over 7 bases. V dropped 8 bases and J dropped 10; count of bases not matched to a gene: 19. CDR3 size: 15 residues. CDR1 is SNHLY and CDR2 is FYNNEI in the germline V gene. CDR3 DNA: TGTGCCAGCCCTTCTTCCCACACAGGGGAAGGATTAGCTTTCTTT. This gives the protein CASPSSHTGEGLAFF.

Only a few counts were recorded for this clonotype. This sequence joins TRBV4-2 and TRBJ2-6; 9 positions agree with TRBD1. The germline V gene encodes CDR1 LGHNA and CDR2 YNFKEQ. This CDR3 spans 17 amino acids. Trimming took 8 bases from V and 0 from J; bases not matched to a gene: 8. The CDR3 DNA reads TGTGCCAGCCAACCGGGACAGGGAAGCTCTGGGGCCAACGTCCTGACTTTC. Residues: CASQPGQGSSGANVLTF.

The V and J genes are TRBV3-1 and TRBJ2-3, with D tentatively TRBD1 or TRBD2 (7 bases each). The CDR3 runs to 18 residues. Germline V CDR1 and CDR2: LGHDT, YNNKEL (reference sequence). Trimming took off 4 bases at V and 0 bases at J, with 20 bases between the two ends. Here the CDR3 reads CASSRRGGGGGSTDTQYF. As DNA, the CDR3 is TGTGCCAGCAGCCGCCGAGGGGGCGGCGGGGGTAGCACAGATACGCAGTATTTT.

This clonotype occurred a few times. Sequence at one end of the junction differs from germline and may be a read error. The chain links TRBV29-1 to TRBJ2-7, with 9 bases that match TRBD1. Germline CDR1 is SQVTM and CDR2 is ANQGSEA. This CDR3 region has 13 residues. DNA of the CDR3: TGCAGCGTTGGAGGACAGGGGAAATACGAACAGTACTTC. It encodes CSVGGQGKYEQYF.

Notes on this clonotype: At one boundary the junction diverges from the germline segment, which might be a read error. The chain employs TRBV4-1 and TRBJ2-4; 7 positions agree with TRBD1. Germline values: CDR1 MGHRA, CDR2 YSYEKL. CDR3 size: 16 residues. The CDR3 is CASSQEGQGVKNIQNF. The CDR3 DNA reads as TGCGCCAGCAGCCAAGAAGGGCAGGGGGTCAAAAACATTCAGAACTTC.

This clonotype occurred many times. V gene TRBV9 combines with J gene TRBJ2-5; D possibly corresponds to TRBD1 (5 bases). The germline V gene encodes CDR1 SGDLS and CDR2 YYNGEE. The CDR3 is 15 residues long. Between the trimmed V and J ends, which lost 3 bases and 2 bases, there was a span of 14 bases. CDR3 sequence: CASSEGLTAQETQYF. DNA of the CDR3: TGTGCCAGCAGCGAGGGGTTAACAGCGCAAGAGACCCAGTACTTC. Using reference TRBV9 and TRBJ2-5 for the parts outside the CDR3, the full variable domain is DSGVTQTPKHLITATGQRVTLRCSPRSGDLSVYWYQQSLDQGLQFLIQYYNGEERAKGNILERFSAQQFPDLHSELNLSSLELGDSALYFCASSEGLTAQETQYFGPGTRLLVL.

The chain uses TRBV9 and TRBJ1-2; TRBD1 aligns across 8 bases. Germline loops: CDR1 SGDLS, CDR2 YYNGEE. V lost 0 bases, J lost 3 bases, and 13 bases stayed unmatched. The CDR3 covers 18 residues. The CDR3 sequence is CASSVAEEGRGLYYGYTF. The CDR3 nucleotides are TGTGCCAGCAGCGTAGCGGAGGAAGGCAGGGGGCTTTACTATGGCTACACCTTC.

The V gene is TRBV27, the J gene TRBJ2-3, with 12 bases identical to TRBD2. With V trimmed by 7 bases and J by 3 bases, 14 bases remained unmatched. Germline V gene lookup returns CDR1 MNHEY and CDR2 SMNVEV (reference sequence). The CDR3 contains 18 residues. Here the CDR3 reads CASTRRLAGVRVTDTQYF. CDR3 DNA sequence: TGTGCCAGCACACGACGACTAGCGGGAGTTCGTGTGACAGATACGCAGTATTTT.

This clonotype was found a few times. The chain has TRBV24-1 and TRBJ2-1; TRBD1 matches 9 bases. The trim removed 6 bases at V and 5 bases at J, leaving 10 bases unmatched. There are 16 residues in the CDR3. Germline CDR1 and CDR2: KGHDR and SFDVKD. The CDR3 coding sequence is TGTGCCACCAGTCGAATAGGGGGACAGGGACACAATGAGCAGTTCTTC. Its protein is CATSRIGGQGHNEQFF.

This chain links TRBV29-1 with TRBJ2-5; 7 bases match TRBD2. CDR1 is SQVTM and CDR2 is ANQGSEA in the germline V gene. The CDR3 sequence is 12 residues long. Trimming at V came to 4 bases and at J to 1 base, leaving 0 bases not matched to a gene. The chain's CDR3 is CSVGLAQETQYF. The CDR3 bases are TGCAGCGTTGGACTAGCCCAAGAGACCCAGTACTTC. The complete variable domain, with remaining parts taken from reference TRBV29-1 and TRBJ2-5, reads SAVISQKPSRDICQRGTSLTIQCQVDSQVTMMFWYRQQPGQSLTLIATANQGSEATYESGFVIDKFPISRPNLTFSTLTVSNMSPEDSSIYLCSVGLAQETQYFGPGTRLLVL.

About this clonotype: Without the conserved terminal phenylalanine or tryptophan, this CDR3 likely stems from a read error. V and J are TRBV12-3 or TRBV12-4 and TRBJ2-7; unclear D gene. With 3 bases removed from V and 3 bases from J, the gap between germline ends came to 9 bases. The CDR3 has 13 amino acids. The CDR3 DNA reads TGTGCCAGCAGTTTCGGAGAATTCTACGAGCAGTACTCC. It specifies CASSFGEFYEQYS.

This clonotype was recorded a few times. CDR3 protein: CASSESGVYTEAFF. DNA for the CDR3: TGTGCCAGCAGTGAATCAGGGGTGTACACTGAAGCTTTCTTT. This sequence joins TRBV6-1 and TRBJ1-1; TRBD1 is a possible D gene (6 bases). The CDR3 has 14 amino acids. Germline V CDR1 and CDR2: MNHNS, SASEGT. V lost 2 bases to trimming and J lost 3 bases, with 10 bases between them.

This clonotype was seen only a few times. The chain links TRBV4-2 to TRBJ1-2, with D possibly TRBD1 on 5 matching bases. CDR1 and CDR2 from the germline V gene are LGHNA and YNFKEQ. The V end lost 1 base, the J end lost 7 bases, and 13 bases lay between the germline ends. This CDR3 region has 14 residues. CDR3 DNA: TGTGCCAGCAGCCAAGTGGGGTCAGGGCTTGGCTACACCTTC. Its translation: CASSQVGSGLGYTF.

The chain carries TRBV20-1 and TRBJ2-1; 11 bases match TRBD2. The CDR3 is made up of 16 amino acids. Trimming at V came to 6 bases and at J to 4 bases, leaving 11 bases not matched to a gene. CDR1 is DFQATT, CDR2 SNEGSKA, per germline (reference sequence). CDR3 in amino acids: CSARQPSGGQYNEQFF. DNA of the CDR3: TGCAGTGCCCGCCAACCTAGCGGGGGGCAATACAATGAGCAGTTCTTC.

The chain employs TRBV9 and TRBJ1-2, with a weak D call TRBD1 (6 bases). Between the trimmed V and J ends, which lost 0 bases and 10 bases, there was a span of 13 bases. This CDR3 has 13 residues. Looked up from germline, CDR1 is SGDLS and CDR2 is YYNGEE. The CDR3 here is CASSVEGGSAYTF. DNA of the CDR3: TGTGCCAGCAGCGTAGAAGGGGGGTCTGCCTACACCTTC.

The chain joins TRBV7-2 to TRBJ2-2, with D perhaps matching TRBD2 (6 bases). CDR3 length equals 15 residues. Germline V gives CDR1 SGHTA, CDR2 FQGNSA. V was clipped by 1 base and J by 5 bases, with 11 bases between them. Here the CDR3 DNA reads TGTGCCAGCAGCTTAGTTAAGGGGAGGACCGGGGAGCTGTTTTTT. It encodes CASSLVKGRTGELFF.